Below, 5 T cell receptor beta chains from the same sample are listed, as sequenced in a study of beta chain features in type 1 diabetes (dated by TCRdb to the late 2010s). The library was obtained by the immunoSEQ multiplex PCR assay. The High Capacity cDNA Reverse Transcription Kit was used to reverse transcribe all of the isolated RNA, meaning that expressed TCRB transcripts were what got sequenced. TCRdb carries this immuneACCESS record with in-frame sequences only. Its versions omit some clonotypes, under half of them owing to an unresolved V gene in the studies checked, with the rest unexplained. This sample comprises approximately 150,000 clones, about 10% of them detected only once. 1.3% of the sample rests with the top ten. Sequencing used naive CD4+ T cells from blood. What this sample's cell subset or site label stands for: true naive CD4+ T cells. Source of these receptors: a man younger than 30 in good health.

This clone was found a few times. The V and J genes are TRBV7-9 and TRBJ1-3; D not resolved. The CDR3 has 15 residues. The germline CDR1 and CDR2 sequences are SEHNR and FQNEAQ (reference sequence). V was cut by 1 base and J by 0 bases, with 7 bases left in between. Here the CDR3 reads CASSLGPDSGNTIYF. CDR3 sequence (DNA): TGTGCCAGCAGCTTAGGGCCAGACTCTGGAAACACCATATATTTT.

The CDR3 loop reads CASSFGDTLYEQYF. Written as DNA, the CDR3 is TGCGCCAGCAGCTTTGGGGACACCTTATACGAGCAGTACTTC. This chain links TRBV5-1 with TRBJ2-5, with a tentative D call TRBD1 (6 bases). The J call may be mistaken, given a closer DNA end match to TRBJ2-7. Germline CDR1 is SGHRS and CDR2 is YFSETQ. The CDR3 is 14 residues long.

The chain couples TRBV5-1 to TRBJ1-5; TRBD1 matches 7 bases. CDR3 size: 15 residues. The V gene end was trimmed by 4 bases and the J gene end by 6 bases; junction bases not matched to a gene: 10. In germline, CDR1 is SGHRS, CDR2 YFSETQ. The CDR3 loop is CASSPEGGLGQPQHF. For the CDR3, the DNA is TGCGCCAGCAGCCCAGAAGGGGGCTTGGGTCAGCCCCAGCATTTT.

In this sample, this clone turned up a few times. This chain connects TRBV7-2 to TRBJ2-5; TRBD2 agrees at 10 bases. Trimming took 1 base from V and 3 from J; bases not matched to a gene: 2. Per the germline V gene, CDR1 is SGHTA and CDR2 is FQGNSA. This CDR3 region has 15 residues. The chain's CDR3 is CASSLGGLAEETQYF. The CDR3 region has the DNA TGTGCCAGCAGCTTAGGAGGACTAGCGGAAGAGACCCAGTACTTC.

Details on this clone: Other DNA sequences in the sample encode the same CDR3. The rearrangement uses TRBV7-2 and TRBJ2-7; TRBD2 aligns across 10 bases. This CDR3 is built from 13 residues. The germline V gene has CDR1 SGHTA and CDR2 FQGNSA. Unmatched junction bases numbered 0, after V lost 4 bases and J lost 3 bases. The DNA for the CDR3 is TGTGCCAGCAGCTCTAGCGGGGGCTACGAGCAGTACTTC. Protein: CASSSSGGYEQYF.